The subject of this entry is one TCR beta chain. It has no known antigen specificity. No base-level quality is on record; no much larger clone is a single base apart. The data derive from a study of vaccination effects on CD4 cells after COVID-19 (dated by TCRdb to between 2021 and 2022). At the level of the whole study: Post-vaccine samples across the study were collected a median of 72 days after the second dose, with a range of 14 to 241. Cultures from other donors in the study were sequenced with the Oncomine TCR Beta short-read assay on an Illumina iSeq 100. In both COVID-19 convalescent patients and infection-naive vaccine recipients, the study compared SARS-CoV-2 spike-specific CD4+ TCR repertoires from before mRNA vaccination with those from after it. A total of 10 COVID-19 convalescent patients and several SARS-CoV-2-naive healthy vaccine recipients were included in the full study.

In the ViraFEST assay, PBMC were stimulated with viral peptide pools, and antigen-specific CD4+ T cell clonotypes were then identified by expansion using TCR sequencing. After about 10 days of culture, CD4+ T cells were isolated with the EasySep CD4+ T cell isolation kit. Two doses of either the BNT162b2 or the mRNA-1273 mRNA SARS-CoV-2 vaccine were administered to participants. Negative nucleocapsid antibody results before and after vaccination confirmed that the healthy vaccine recipients had no prior SARS-CoV-2 infection. Under 2.5 million PBMC per well were cultured with approximately 10 ug/ml peptides in IMDM containing approximately 4.5% human AB serum, approximately 10 IU/ml IL-2 and gentamicin. Half of the culture medium was replaced with fresh IL-2-containing medium on days 3 and 7. Unless noted otherwise, every peptide stimulation condition was cultured in triplicate wells. PBMC were separated from whole blood using Ficoll-Paque Plus gradient centrifugation and were then either cryopreserved at -140C or used fresh. The overlapping peptide pools covered the spike proteins of SARS-CoV-2 as well as those of the common cold coronaviruses HCoV-NL63, HCoV-OC43 and HCoV-229E. The QIAamp micro DNA kit was used to extract genomic DNA from the cultured CD4+ T cells.

What the study reported, not specific to this receptor: Both infection-induced and vaccine-induced clones contracted markedly at late post-vaccination timepoints, which is consistent with waning T cell responses. In healthy vaccine recipients, vaccine-induced clones were almost all SARS-CoV-2 mono-reactive, with only 1 of 255 cross-reactive with common cold coronaviruses. The study was limited by a small number of convalescent patients, and early post-infection timepoints were lacking.

From its cysteine to its phenylalanine, the CDR3 spans 14 amino acids. Only the CDR3 region is kept as DNA, spanning 42 bases read in frame from base 1. Trimming takes 3 bases off V and 6 bases off J; junction bases not matched to a gene: 5. From a lookup of the germline V gene (reference sequence), CDR1 and CDR2 are LGHDT and YNNKEL. The library was produced with the immunoSEQ multiplex PCR assay. DNA from the cultured and isolated CD4+ T cells underwent TCR beta CDR3 sequencing. Regarding the original processing steps: Non-productive TCR sequences were removed, reads were trimmed to the CDR3 region, and CDR3s of at least 7 amino acids were retained. The MANAFEST web app was used to pick out antigen-specific clonotypes by comparing their expansion in peptide wells with that in reference cultures. To be called positive, a clone needed expansion at FDR<0.05 compared with the reference and with all other wells, an odds ratio greater than 5, and a frequency greater than 0.1% in two replicate wells. A clonotype was defined as cross-reactive if the clonotype was significantly expanded both in SARS-CoV-2 spike wells and in at least one common cold coronavirus spike condition. Levenshtein distance calculated with the stringdist R package was used to assess CDR3 similarity, and unrooted trees were constructed with ape in R 3.6.1. TCRdb mirrors the immuneACCESS table, restricted to in-frame sequences. Some clones are absent from its copies; in checked studies, under half trace to an unresolved V gene, and the reason for the others is unknown. V, J and clone size are those of that table, while D and trimming were read from the DNA. Recorded for this sample are approximately 30,000 clones; about four fifths of them occurred a single time. The leading ten clones occupy roughly 1.4% of the sample.

Source: CD4+ T cells from PBMCs cultured with HCoV-NL63 spike peptides, taken after COVID-19 vaccination. This sample's cell subset or site label indicates: HCoV-NL63 spike overlapping peptide pool stimulation. The chain links TRBV3-1 (or the pseudogene TRBV3-2) with TRBJ1-5; 7 central nucleotides agree with TRBD1. The TCR comes from a human donor who received a COVID-19 vaccine. Some clones in this sample may be carry-over from other donors' samples. The CDR3 protein is CASSQGQTTQPQHF. The sequence in DNA is TGTGCCAGCAGCCAGGGACAGACGACTCAGCCCCAGCATTTT.